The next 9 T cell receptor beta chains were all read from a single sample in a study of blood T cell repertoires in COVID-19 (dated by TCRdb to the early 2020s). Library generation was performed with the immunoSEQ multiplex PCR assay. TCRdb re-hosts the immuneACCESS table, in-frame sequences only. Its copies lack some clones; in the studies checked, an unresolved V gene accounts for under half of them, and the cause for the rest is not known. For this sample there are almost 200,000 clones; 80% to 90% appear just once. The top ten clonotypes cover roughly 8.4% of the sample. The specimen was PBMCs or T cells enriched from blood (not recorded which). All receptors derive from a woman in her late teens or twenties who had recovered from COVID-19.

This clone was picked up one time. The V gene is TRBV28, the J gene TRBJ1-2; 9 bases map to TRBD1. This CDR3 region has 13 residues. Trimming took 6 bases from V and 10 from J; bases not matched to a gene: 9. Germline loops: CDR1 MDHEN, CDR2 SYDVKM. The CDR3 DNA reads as TGTGCCAGCAGCTTTCGGGACAGGGCCTCCTACACCTTC. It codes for CASSFRDRASYTF.

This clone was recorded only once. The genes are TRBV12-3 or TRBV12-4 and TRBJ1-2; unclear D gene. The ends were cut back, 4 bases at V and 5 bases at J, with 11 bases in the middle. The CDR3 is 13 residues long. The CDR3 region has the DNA TGTGCCAGCAGTTCCCCTTTCCTTTATGGCTACACCTTC. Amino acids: CASSSPFLYGYTF.

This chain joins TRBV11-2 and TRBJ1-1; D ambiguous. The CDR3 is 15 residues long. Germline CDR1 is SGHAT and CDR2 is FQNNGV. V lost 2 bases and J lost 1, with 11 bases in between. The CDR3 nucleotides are TGTGCCAGCAGCTTATTTGGAGGGAGGAACACTGAAGCTTTCTTT. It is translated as CASSLFGGRNTEAFF.

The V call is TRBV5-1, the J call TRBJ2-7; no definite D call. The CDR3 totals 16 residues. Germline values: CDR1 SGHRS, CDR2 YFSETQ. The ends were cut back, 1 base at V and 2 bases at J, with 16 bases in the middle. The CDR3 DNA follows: TGCGCCAGCAGCTTGAAACCAGAGCGAGAGACCTACGAGCAGTACTTC. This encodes CASSLKPERETYEQYF.

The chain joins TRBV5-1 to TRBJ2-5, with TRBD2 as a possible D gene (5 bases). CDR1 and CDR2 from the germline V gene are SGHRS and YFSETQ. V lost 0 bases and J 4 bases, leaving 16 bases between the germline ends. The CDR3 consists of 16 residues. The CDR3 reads CASSLVGVLSGETQYF. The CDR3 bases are TGCGCCAGCAGCTTGGTCGGGGTACTCTCCGGAGAGACCCAGTACTTC.

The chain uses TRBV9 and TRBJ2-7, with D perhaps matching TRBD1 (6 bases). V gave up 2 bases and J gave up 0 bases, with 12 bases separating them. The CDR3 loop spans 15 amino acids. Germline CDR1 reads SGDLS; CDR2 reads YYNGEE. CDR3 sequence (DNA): TGTGCCAGCAGCGTTACAGGGTCTAGCTCCTACGAGCAGTACTTC. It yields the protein CASSVTGSSSYEQYF.

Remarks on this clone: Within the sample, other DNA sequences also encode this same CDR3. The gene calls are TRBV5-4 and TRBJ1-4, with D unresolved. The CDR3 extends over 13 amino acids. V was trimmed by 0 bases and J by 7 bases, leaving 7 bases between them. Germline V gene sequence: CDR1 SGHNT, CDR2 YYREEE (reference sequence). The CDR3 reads CASSLGGGEKLFF. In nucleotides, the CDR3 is TGTGCCAGCAGCTTGGGGGGAGGTGAAAAACTGTTTTTT.

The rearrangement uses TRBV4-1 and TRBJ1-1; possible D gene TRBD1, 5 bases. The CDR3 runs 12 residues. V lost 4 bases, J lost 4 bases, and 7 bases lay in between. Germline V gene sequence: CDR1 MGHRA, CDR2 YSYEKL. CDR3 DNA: TGCGCCAGCAGCCGGGGGGGCACTGAAGCTTTCTTT. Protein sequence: CASSRGGTEAFF.

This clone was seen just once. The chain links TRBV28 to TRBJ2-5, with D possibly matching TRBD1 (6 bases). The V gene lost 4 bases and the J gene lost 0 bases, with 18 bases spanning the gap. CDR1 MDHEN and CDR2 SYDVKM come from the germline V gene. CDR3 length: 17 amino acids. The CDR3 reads CASSSGVGAANQETQYF. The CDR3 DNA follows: TGTGCCAGCAGTTCCGGGGTGGGGGCGGCGAACCAAGAGACCCAGTACTTC. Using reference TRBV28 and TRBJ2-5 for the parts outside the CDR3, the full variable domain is DVKVTQSSRYLVKRTGEKVFLECVQDMDHENMFWYRQDPGLGLRLIYFSYDVKMKEKGDIPEGYSVSREKKERFSLILESASTNQTSMYLCASSSGVGAANQETQYFGPGTRLLVL.